These 30 T cell receptor beta chains were all obtained from the same sample, sequenced in a study of beta chain features in type 1 diabetes listed by TCRdb under 2018. Libraries were constructed by the immunoSEQ multiplex PCR assay. All of the isolated RNA was reverse transcribed with the High Capacity cDNA Reverse Transcription Kit, so expressed TCRB transcripts were sequenced. TCRdb provides this immuneACCESS table in a form limited to in-frame rearrangements. Some clones are lacking; in checked studies, under half of them reflect an unresolved V gene, and why the rest are absent is not known. Across this sample there are under 900,000 clones, with 15% to 20% seen only once. The ten largest make up about 0.025% of the sample. Sequencing was carried out using naive CD4+ T cells from blood. Reading the label with the study, this specimen's cell subset or site is: true naive CD4+ T cells. The receptor set was obtained from a woman younger than 30 in good health.

The chain is built from TRBV29-1 and TRBJ2-3; TRBD2 agrees at 11 bases. The ends lost 4 bases at V and 2 bases at J; junction bases unmatched: 5. The CDR3 extends over 15 amino acids. Germline V lookup: CDR1 SQVTM, CDR2 ANQGSEA. The CDR3 is CSVVLAGGDTDTQYF. CDR3 bases: TGCAGCGTTGTATTAGCGGGAGGGGACACAGATACGCAGTATTTT.

Here the CDR3 reads CASSRQALAYEQYF. In DNA, the CDR3 is TGTGCCAGCAGCCGTCAGGCCTTAGCATACGAGCAGTACTTC. The chain combines TRBV7-9 with TRBJ2-7; D gene uncertain. The CDR3 consists of 14 residues. Germline lookup yields CDR1 SEHNR and CDR2 FQNEAQ (reference sequence). V was shortened by 5 bases and J by 4 bases, with 15 bases between the two germline ends.

The rearrangement uses TRBV18 and TRBJ2-1, with TRBD2 matching over 9 bases. J lost 6 bases, V lost 2 bases, and 5 bases had no gene match. The CDR3 covers 15 residues. CDR1 and CDR2 from the germline V gene are KGHSH and LQKENI. CDR3 DNA sequence: TGTGCCAGCTCACCAAGTAGCGGGAGACCCAATGAGCAGTTCTTC. This gives the protein CASSPSSGRPNEQFF.

The rearrangement uses TRBV5-1 and TRBJ2-7; tentative D call: TRBD1 (8 bases). CDR1 is SGHRS and CDR2 is YFSETQ in the germline V gene. The V end lost 0 bases, the J end lost 6 bases, and 22 bases lay between the germline ends. The CDR3 length is 17 residues. The CDR3 here is CASSLGQGAPGGGEQYF. CDR3 bases: TGCGCCAGCAGCTTGGGGCAGGGGGCGCCCGGCGGGGGCGAGCAGTACTTC.

About this clone: Distinct nucleotide sequences in the sample also encode this CDR3. This chain joins TRBV29-1 and TRBJ1-5; D remains unclear. This CDR3 has 13 amino acids. The ends were cut back, 4 bases at V and 0 bases at J, with 7 bases in the middle. From germline, CDR1 is SQVTM and CDR2 ANQGSEA. The CDR3 nucleotides read TGCAGCGTTGCAGAGAATAGCAATCAGCCCCAGCATTTT. Protein: CSVAENSNQPQHF.

This clone showed up just a few times. V usage is TRBV27 and J usage is TRBJ1-2; D may be TRBD1 (5 bases). The CDR3 runs to 15 residues. Germline loops: CDR1 MNHEY, CDR2 SMNVEV (reference sequence). Between the trimmed V and J ends, which lost 5 bases and 2 bases, there was a span of 15 bases. The DNA for the CDR3 is TGTGCCAGCAGTCCGCTCAGACAGAGGAACTATGGCTACACCTTC. Translating gives CASSPLRQRNYGYTF.

This clone was seen only once. CDR3 DNA sequence: TGTGCCAGCAGCCCCTATGGGCCACCCTACGAGCAGTACTTC. This gives the protein CASSPYGPPYEQYF. This rearrangement joins TRBV6-1 to TRBJ2-7; no firm D call. V lost 6 bases to trimming and J lost 2 bases, with 14 bases between them. There are 14 residues in the CDR3. Germline V gene data show CDR1 as MNHNS and CDR2 as SASEGT.

The chain joins TRBV18 to TRBJ2-1; 9 nucleotides agree with TRBD2. V shed 5 bases, J shed 5 bases, and the junction held 4 bases outside the gene matches. There are 14 residues in the CDR3. Germline loops: CDR1 KGHSH, CDR2 LQKENI. The CDR3 region is CASSWGLADNEQFF. The CDR3 nucleotides are TGTGCCAGCTCATGGGGACTAGCAGACAATGAGCAGTTCTTC.

This chain uses TRBV2 with TRBJ2-2; a weak D match, TRBD1 (5 bases). CDR3 length: 14 residues. Germline V CDR1 and CDR2: SNHLY, FYNNEI. The ends were cut back, 6 bases at V and 2 bases at J, with 10 bases in the middle. This CDR3 reads CASRGRVNTGELFF. CDR3 sequence (DNA): TGTGCCAGCAGGGGCAGGGTAAACACCGGGGAGCTGTTTTTT.

The chain employs TRBV7-3 and TRBJ1-1; D possibly corresponds to TRBD1 (5 bases). Germline V gene lookup returns CDR1 SGHTA and CDR2 FQGTGA. The CDR3 sequence is 14 residues long. V dropped 3 bases and J dropped 3 bases, with 11 bases sitting between them. CDR3 nucleotide sequence: TGTGCCAGCAGCTTGGGGCCTTGGGACACTGAAGCTTTCTTT. Encoded protein: CASSLGPWDTEAFF.

The CDR3 loop reads CASSLQPTGNTEAFF. Here the CDR3 DNA reads TGTGCCAGCAGCCTACAACCGACAGGGAACACTGAAGCTTTCTTT. The rearrangement links TRBV7-2 to TRBJ1-1; maybe TRBD1 (6 bases). Trimming pared 5 bases from V and 1 base from J, leaving 14 bases between. This CDR3 has 15 amino acids. CDR1 and CDR2 (germline): SGHTA, FQGNSA.

This clone has a handful of counts. This chain connects TRBV2 to TRBJ2-4; 9 bases fit TRBD2. The V gene's germline CDR1 is SNHLY and CDR2 FYNNEI. The length of the CDR3 is 16 residues. Trimming removed 4 bases from V and 4 bases from J; junction bases left unmatched: 8. The DNA of the CDR3 is TGTGCCAGCAGTGTTCGACTAGCGGCCTTTAAAAACATTCAGTACTTC. Its protein product is CASSVRLAAFKNIQYF.

V and J are TRBV15 and TRBJ2-7; D is ambiguous. The CDR3 is made up of 13 amino acids. V was clipped by 0 bases and J by 6 bases, with 9 bases between them. Germline V lookup: CDR1 LNHNV, CDR2 YYDKDF (reference sequence). CDR3 protein: CATSRDWKGEQYF. DNA for the CDR3: TGTGCCACCAGCAGAGATTGGAAGGGCGAGCAGTACTTC.

V usage is TRBV19 and J usage is TRBJ1-2; 8 bases fit TRBD1. The J segment lost 4 bases and the V segment lost 6 bases, leaving 10 bases of the junction unmatched. This CDR3 is 15 amino acids long. Germline CDR1 and CDR2: LNHDA and SQIVND (reference sequence). In nucleotides, the CDR3 is TGTGCCAGTAGCGGAGGCAGGGGGCGAGGCTATGGCTACACCTTC. Translation: CASSGGRGRGYGYTF.

The V and J genes are TRBV10-3 and TRBJ2-7; D not certain. Germline V gene sequence: CDR1 ENHRY, CDR2 SYGVKD. This CDR3 has 13 residues. The V end lost 6 bases, the J end lost 4 bases, and 13 bases lay between the germline ends. CDR3 amino acids: CAISAEVVYEQYF. DNA of the CDR3: TGTGCCATCAGCGCTGAGGTCGTTTACGAGCAGTACTTC.

This chain joins TRBV25-1 and TRBJ2-2; 8 nucleotides match TRBD2. V lost 8 bases to trimming and J lost 7 bases; unmatched junction nucleotides: 6. CDR3 length equals 13 residues. The germline V gene encodes CDR1 MGHDK and CDR2 SYGVNS. CDR3 sequence (DNA): TGTGCCAGCGGGGGACTAGAGGTCGGGGAGCTGTTTTTT. It yields the protein CASGGLEVGELFF.

The chain uses TRBV12-5 and TRBJ2-2, with 7 bases lining up with TRBD2. CDR1 LGHNT and CDR2 FRNRAP come from the germline V gene. Germline trimming cut 4 bases from V and 5 bases from J; bases unmatched to any gene: 4. This CDR3 contains 14 residues. CDR3 DNA sequence: TGTGCTAGTGGTTCCGGACTAGTTACCGGGGAGCTGTTTTTT. It specifies CASGSGLVTGELFF.

This clone was counted between two and nine times. The same CDR3 arises from other DNA sequences in this sample as well. The chain carries TRBV9 and TRBJ2-5; unclear D gene. Germline CDR1 SGDLS, CDR2 YYNGEE. The CDR3 runs to 13 residues. V gave up 0 bases and J gave up 4 bases, with 7 bases separating them. The CDR3 DNA sequence: TGTGCCAGCAGCGTAGGTGATAGAGAGACCCAGTACTTC. Its translation is CASSVGDRETQYF.

V is TRBV2 and J is TRBJ2-5; D not resolved. The germline V gene has CDR1 SNHLY and CDR2 FYNNEI. The CDR3 length is 13 residues. Trimming shortened V by 6 bases and J by 2 bases, and 10 bases separated the two germline ends. CDR3 in amino acids: CASSPGLQETQYF. The CDR3 nucleotides read TGTGCCAGCAGCCCGGGCTTACAAGAGACCCAGTACTTC.

The V and J genes are TRBV29-1 and TRBJ2-6; D perhaps matches TRBD1 (5 bases). The length of the CDR3 is 17 residues. CDR1 and CDR2 (germline): SQVTM, ANQGSEA. Trimming stripped 3 bases from V and 0 bases from J, with 15 bases between. For the CDR3, the DNA is TGCAGCGTTGACGTGGGCAGGGCCCTCTCTGGGGCCAACGTCCTGACTTTC. Its protein is CSVDVGRALSGANVLTF.

V is TRBV4-2 and J is TRBJ2-7; possible D gene TRBD2, 7 bases. Trimming shortened V by 3 bases and J by 3 bases, and 18 bases separated the two germline ends. Germline CDR1 reads LGHNA; CDR2 reads YNFKEQ. CDR3 size: 16 residues. The CDR3 DNA reads TGTGCCAGCAGCCAGGGACACGGGACTACAGACTACGAGCAGTACTTC. Translated, it gives CASSQGHGTTDYEQYF.

This clone has a handful of counts. V is TRBV2 and J is TRBJ2-7; TRBD1 aligns across 9 bases. The germline V gene has CDR1 SNHLY and CDR2 FYNNEI. Trimming at V came to 7 bases and at J to 6 bases, leaving 10 bases not matched to a gene. The length of the CDR3 is 14 residues. The CDR3 protein is CASTGQGLVSEQYF. CDR3 DNA: TGTGCCAGCACCGGACAGGGGTTGGTCTCCGAGCAGTACTTC.

J is TRBJ2-2 and V is TRBV7-3, with D perhaps assigned TRBD1 or TRBD2 (5 bases each). With 2 bases removed from V and 4 bases from J, the gap between germline ends came to 17 bases. The CDR3 totals 17 residues. From germline, CDR1 is SGHTA and CDR2 FQGTGA. This chain's CDR3 is CASSLEVHPGPTGELFF. DNA of the CDR3: TGTGCCAGCAGCTTAGAGGTCCACCCGGGACCCACCGGGGAGCTGTTTTTT.

This chain links TRBV4-1 with TRBJ1-2; D call uncertain. Deletions cut 4 bases from V and 2 bases from J, with 11 bases between. The CDR3 is 14 amino acids. Germline V gives CDR1 MGHRA, CDR2 YSYEKL. This CDR3 is CASSRGHQNYGYTF. As DNA, the CDR3 is TGCGCCAGCAGCCGAGGGCATCAGAACTATGGCTACACCTTC.

The chain carries TRBV7-9 and TRBJ2-7; 10 bases fit TRBD1. CDR1 is SEHNR, CDR2 FQNEAQ, per germline (reference sequence). V lost 3 bases to trimming and J lost 4 bases; unmatched junction nucleotides: 9. The CDR3 length is 16 residues. The CDR3 coding sequence is TGTGCCAGCAGCTTTCGGGGGGACAGGGGTCGATACGAGCAGTACTTC. This gives the protein CASSFRGDRGRYEQYF.

This clone occurred once. The genes are TRBV18 and TRBJ2-3; possibly TRBD1 or TRBD2 for D (5 bases each). Germline V gene data show CDR1 as KGHSH and CDR2 as LQKENI. Trimming removed 3 bases from V and 0 bases from J, with 13 bases in between. The CDR3 is 16 amino acids. CDR3 in DNA: TGTGCCAGCTCACCTAGTCCGGGACCTAGCACAGATACGCAGTATTTT. Amino acids: CASSPSPGPSTDTQYF.

This clone has only a few counts. Other DNA sequences in this specimen translate into the identical CDR3. V and J are TRBV2 and TRBJ2-5, with 8 nucleotides matching TRBD2. The V and J ends lost 8 bases and 5 bases, in that order; junction bases with no gene match: 7. CDR3 length: 13 residues. Germline V CDR1 and CDR2: SNHLY, FYNNEI. CDR3 sequence (DNA): TGTGCCAGCGCGCCGGGACTAGGGGAGACCCAGTACTTC. Its translation is CASAPGLGETQYF.

This clone was picked up a small number of times. V and J are TRBV5-1 and TRBJ2-1; the D is unclear. V was pared by 0 bases and J by 8 bases, with 3 bases between. This CDR3 has 11 amino acids. The V gene's germline CDR1 is SGHRS and CDR2 YFSETQ. The CDR3 DNA reads TGCGCCAGCAGCTTGGACGATGAGCAGTTCTTC. It is translated as CASSLDDEQFF.

As regards this clone: Other DNA sequences of this sample code for an identical CDR3. The J gene is TRBJ1-1, the V gene TRBV7-2, with 8 positions matching TRBD1. V dropped 2 bases and J dropped 2; count of bases not matched to a gene: 1. Germline lookup yields CDR1 SGHTA and CDR2 FQGNSA. The CDR3 is 14 amino acids. The CDR3 DNA reads as TGTGCCAGCAGCTTACAGGGGGCCAACACTGAAGCTTTCTTT. Translated, it gives CASSLQGANTEAFF.

This clone was seen more than once but under ten times. The chain links TRBV6-6 to TRBJ1-1; D remains unclear. The V gene lost 2 bases and the J gene lost 1 base, with 11 bases spanning the gap. This CDR3 is 15 amino acids long. From germline, CDR1 is MNHNY and CDR2 SVGAGI (reference sequence). CDR3 nucleotides: TGTGCCAGCAGTTACGCCCGGTCCGGGAACACTGAAGCTTTCTTT. It codes for CASSYARSGNTEAFF.